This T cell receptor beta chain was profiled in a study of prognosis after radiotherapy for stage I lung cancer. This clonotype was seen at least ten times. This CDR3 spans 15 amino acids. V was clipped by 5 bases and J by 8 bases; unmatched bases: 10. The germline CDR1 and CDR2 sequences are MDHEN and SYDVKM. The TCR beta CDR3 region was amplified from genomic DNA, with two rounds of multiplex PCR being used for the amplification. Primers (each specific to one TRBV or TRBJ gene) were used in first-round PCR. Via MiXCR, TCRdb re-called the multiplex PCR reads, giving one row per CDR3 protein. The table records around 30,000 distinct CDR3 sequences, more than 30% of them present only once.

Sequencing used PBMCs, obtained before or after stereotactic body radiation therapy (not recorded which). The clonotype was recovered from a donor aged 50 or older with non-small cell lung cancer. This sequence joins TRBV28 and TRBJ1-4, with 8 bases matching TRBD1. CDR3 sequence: CASSDPTGVNEKLFF. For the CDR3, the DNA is TGTGCCAGCAGTGATCCGACAGGGGTCAACGAAAAACTGTTTTTT.